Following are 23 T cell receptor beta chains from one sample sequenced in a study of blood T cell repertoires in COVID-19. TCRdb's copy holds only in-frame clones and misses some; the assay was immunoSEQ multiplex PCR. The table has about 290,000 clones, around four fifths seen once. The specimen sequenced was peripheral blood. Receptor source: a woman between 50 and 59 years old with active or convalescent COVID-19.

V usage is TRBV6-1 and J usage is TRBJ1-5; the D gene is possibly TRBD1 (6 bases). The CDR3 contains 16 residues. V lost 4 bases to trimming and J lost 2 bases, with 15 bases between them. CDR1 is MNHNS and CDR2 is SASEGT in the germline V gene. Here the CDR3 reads CASSVGGAGGNQPQHF. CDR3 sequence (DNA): TGTGCCAGCAGTGTAGGGGGGGCAGGCGGCAATCAGCCCCAGCATTTT.

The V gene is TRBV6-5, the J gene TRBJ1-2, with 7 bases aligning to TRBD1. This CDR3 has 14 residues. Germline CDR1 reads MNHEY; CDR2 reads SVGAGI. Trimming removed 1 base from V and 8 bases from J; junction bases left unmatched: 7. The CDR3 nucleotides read TGTGCCAGCAGTTACTTCAAGGGGGCTGGCGGCTACACCTTC. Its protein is CASSYFKGAGGYTF.

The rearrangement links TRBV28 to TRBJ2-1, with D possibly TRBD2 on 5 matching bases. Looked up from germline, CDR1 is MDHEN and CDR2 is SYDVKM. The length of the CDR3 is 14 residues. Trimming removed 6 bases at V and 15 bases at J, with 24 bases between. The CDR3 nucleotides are TGTGCCAGCAGGACTACAAAGGTCCTAGCAGGAGGGTTCTTC. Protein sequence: CASRTTKVLAGGFF. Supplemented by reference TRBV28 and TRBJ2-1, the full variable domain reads DVKVTQSSRYLVKRTGEKVFLECVQDMDHENMFWYRQDPGLGLRLIYFSYDVKMKEKGDIPEGYSVSREKKERFSLILESASTNQTSMYLCASRTTKVLAGGFFGPGTRLTVL.

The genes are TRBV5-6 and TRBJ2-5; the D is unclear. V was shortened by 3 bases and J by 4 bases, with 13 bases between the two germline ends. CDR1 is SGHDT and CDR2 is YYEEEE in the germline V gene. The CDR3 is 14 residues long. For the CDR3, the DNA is TGTGCCAGCAGCTCCAGAACCTACAGAGAGACCCAGTACTTC. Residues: CASSSRTYRETQYF.

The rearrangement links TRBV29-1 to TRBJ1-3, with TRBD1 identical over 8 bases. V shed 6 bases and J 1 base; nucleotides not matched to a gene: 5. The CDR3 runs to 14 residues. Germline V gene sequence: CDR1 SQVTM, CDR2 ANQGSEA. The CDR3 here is CSVNDRGSGNTIYF. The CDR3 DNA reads TGCAGCGTGAACGACAGGGGTTCTGGAAACACCATATATTTT.

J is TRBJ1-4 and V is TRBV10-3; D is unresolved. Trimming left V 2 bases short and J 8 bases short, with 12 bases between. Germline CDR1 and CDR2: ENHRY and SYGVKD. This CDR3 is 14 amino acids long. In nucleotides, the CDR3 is TGTGCCATCAGTGAGGAGGGTAGGAACGAAAAACTGTTTTTT. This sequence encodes CAISEEGRNEKLFF.

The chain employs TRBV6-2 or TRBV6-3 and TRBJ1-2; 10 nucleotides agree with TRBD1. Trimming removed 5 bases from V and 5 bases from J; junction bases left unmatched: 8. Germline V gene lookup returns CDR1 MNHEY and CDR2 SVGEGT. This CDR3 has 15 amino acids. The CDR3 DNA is TGTGCCAGCAGTAGCCGGACAGGGGGACGATATGGCTACACCTTC. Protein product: CASSSRTGGRYGYTF.

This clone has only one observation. The CDR3 region is CASSLEDSYTEAFF. The DNA of the CDR3 is TGTGCCAGCAGCCTTGAGGACAGCTACACTGAAGCTTTCTTT. This chain connects TRBV7-8 to TRBJ1-1; D is possibly TRBD1 (6 bases). This CDR3 contains 14 residues. Germline lookup yields CDR1 SGHVS and CDR2 FQNEAQ. The V gene lost 5 bases and the J gene lost 3 bases, with 13 bases spanning the gap.

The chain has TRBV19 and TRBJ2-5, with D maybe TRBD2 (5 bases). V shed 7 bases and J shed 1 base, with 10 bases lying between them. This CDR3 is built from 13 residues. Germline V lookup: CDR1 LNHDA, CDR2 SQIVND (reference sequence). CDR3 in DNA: TGTGCCAGTACTCGCGGGCCCCAAGAGACCCAGTACTTC. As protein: CASTRGPQETQYF.

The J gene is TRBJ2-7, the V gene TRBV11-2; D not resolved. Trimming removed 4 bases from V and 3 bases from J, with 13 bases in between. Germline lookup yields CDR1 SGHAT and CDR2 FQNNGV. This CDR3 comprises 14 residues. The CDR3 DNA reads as TGTGCCAGCAGCTCCCCCAATCTCGGCTACGAGCAGTACTTC. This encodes CASSSPNLGYEQYF.

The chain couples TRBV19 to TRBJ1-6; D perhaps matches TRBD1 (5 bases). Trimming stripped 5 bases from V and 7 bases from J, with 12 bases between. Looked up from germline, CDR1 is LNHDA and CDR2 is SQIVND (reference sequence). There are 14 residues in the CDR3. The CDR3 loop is CASSPGGGNSPLHF. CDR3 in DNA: TGTGCCAGTAGTCCCGGGGGGGGGAATTCACCCCTCCACTTT. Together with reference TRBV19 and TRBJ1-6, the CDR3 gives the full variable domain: DGGITQSPKYLFRKEGQNVTLSCEQNLNHDAMYWYRQDPGQGLRLIYYSQIVNDFQKGDIAEGYSVSREKKESFPLTVTSAQKNPTAFYLCASSPGGGNSPLHFGNGTRLTVT.

CDR3 sequence reads: CATSRPDGMDGTEAFF. The CDR3 region has the DNA TGTGCCACCAGCAGACCAGACGGGATGGATGGGACTGAAGCTTTCTTT. The chain joins TRBV15 to TRBJ1-1; D is unresolved. Trimming took 2 bases from V and 5 from J, leaving 18 bases between them. The CDR3 totals 16 residues. Germline V gene data show CDR1 as LNHNV and CDR2 as YYDKDF (reference sequence).

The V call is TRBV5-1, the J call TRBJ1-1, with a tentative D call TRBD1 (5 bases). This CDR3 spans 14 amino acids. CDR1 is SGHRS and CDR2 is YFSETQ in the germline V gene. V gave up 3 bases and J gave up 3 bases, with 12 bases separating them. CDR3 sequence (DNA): TGCGCCAGCAGCTCAAATAGGGACTACACTGAAGCTTTCTTT. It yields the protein CASSSNRDYTEAFF.

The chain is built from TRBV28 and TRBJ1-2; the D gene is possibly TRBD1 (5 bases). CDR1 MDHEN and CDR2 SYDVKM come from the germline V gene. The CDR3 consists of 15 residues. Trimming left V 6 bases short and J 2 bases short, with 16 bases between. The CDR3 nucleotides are TGTGCCAGCAGCCGGAAGGGGCCTTGGAACTATGGCTACACCTTC. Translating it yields CASSRKGPWNYGYTF.

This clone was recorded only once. The CDR3 nucleotides are TGCAGCGTTGCATCAGGCCTCTCCTACGAGCAGTACTTC. As protein: CSVASGLSYEQYF. The V call is TRBV29-1, the J call TRBJ2-7; D call uncertain. The CDR3 runs to 13 residues. V was pared by 4 bases and J by 0 bases, with 10 bases between. The germline gives CDR1 SQVTM, CDR2 ANQGSEA.

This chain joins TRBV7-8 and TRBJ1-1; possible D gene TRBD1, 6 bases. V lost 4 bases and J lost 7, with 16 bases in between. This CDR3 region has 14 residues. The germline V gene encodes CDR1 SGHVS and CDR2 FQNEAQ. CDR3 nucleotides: TGTGCCAGCAGCTCGGGACGGCCCAGGGGTGAAGCTTTCTTT. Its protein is CASSSGRPRGEAFF.

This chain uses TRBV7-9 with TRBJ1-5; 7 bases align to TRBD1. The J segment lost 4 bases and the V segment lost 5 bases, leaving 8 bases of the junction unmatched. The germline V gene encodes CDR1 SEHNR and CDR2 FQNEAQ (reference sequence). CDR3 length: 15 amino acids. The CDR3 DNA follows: TGTGCCAGCAGCGAGGACTTACAGGGGAATCAGCCCCAGCATTTT. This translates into CASSEDLQGNQPQHF.

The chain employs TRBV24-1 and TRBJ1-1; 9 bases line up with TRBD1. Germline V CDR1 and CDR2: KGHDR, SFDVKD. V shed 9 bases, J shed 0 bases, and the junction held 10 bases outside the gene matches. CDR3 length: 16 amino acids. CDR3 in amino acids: CATGWDRETMNTEAFF. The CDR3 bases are TGTGCCACCGGGTGGGACAGGGAGACGATGAACACTGAAGCTTTCTTT.

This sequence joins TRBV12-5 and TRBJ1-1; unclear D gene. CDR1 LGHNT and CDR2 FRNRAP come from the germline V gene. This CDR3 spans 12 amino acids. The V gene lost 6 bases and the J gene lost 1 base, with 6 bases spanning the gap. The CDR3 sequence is CASGSRNTEAFF. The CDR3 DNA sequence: TGTGCTAGTGGGTCCAGGAACACTGAAGCTTTCTTT.

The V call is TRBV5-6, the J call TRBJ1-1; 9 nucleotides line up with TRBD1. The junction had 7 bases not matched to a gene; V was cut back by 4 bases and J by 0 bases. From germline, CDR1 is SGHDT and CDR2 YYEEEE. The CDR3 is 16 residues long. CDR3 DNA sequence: TGTGCCAGCAGCCCGGGACAGGGCTGGATGAACACTGAAGCTTTCTTT. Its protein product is CASSPGQGWMNTEAFF.

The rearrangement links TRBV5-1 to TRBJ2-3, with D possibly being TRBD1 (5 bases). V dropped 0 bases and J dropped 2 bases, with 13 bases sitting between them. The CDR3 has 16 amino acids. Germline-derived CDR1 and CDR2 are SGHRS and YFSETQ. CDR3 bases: TGCGCCAGCAGCTTGGGGGCGACAGCGATCACAGATACGCAGTATTTT. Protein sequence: CASSLGATAITDTQYF.

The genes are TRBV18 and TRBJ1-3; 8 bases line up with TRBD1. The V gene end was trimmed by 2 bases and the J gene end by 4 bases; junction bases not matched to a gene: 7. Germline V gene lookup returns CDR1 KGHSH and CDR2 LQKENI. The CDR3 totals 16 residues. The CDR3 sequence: CASSPGTGPLGNTIYF. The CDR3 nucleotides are TGTGCCAGCTCACCAGGGACAGGTCCATTGGGAAACACCATATATTTT. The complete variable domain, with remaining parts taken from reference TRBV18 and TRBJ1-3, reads NAGVMQNPRHLVRRRGQEARLRCSPMKGHSHVYWYRQLPEEGLKFMVYLQKENIIDESGMPKERFSAEFPKEGPSILRIQQVVRGDSAAYFCASSPGTGPLGNTIYFGEGSWLTVV.

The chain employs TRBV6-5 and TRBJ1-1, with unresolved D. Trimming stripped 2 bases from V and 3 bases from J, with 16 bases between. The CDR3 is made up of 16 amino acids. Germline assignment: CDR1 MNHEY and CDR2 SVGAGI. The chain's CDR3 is CASSYRAGYGDTEAFF. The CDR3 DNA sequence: TGTGCCAGCAGTTACCGGGCGGGTTATGGTGACACTGAAGCTTTCTTT.